One sample yielded the 31 T cell receptor beta chains listed below, sequenced in a study of blood T cells in healthy people across ages. A J-beta primer mix and a sample-barcoded 5' primer were used in a second PCR of about 7 to 12 cycles. TCRdb used MiXCR to reprocess the 5' RACE reads, holding one entry per CDR3 protein. The sample shows roughly 1.4 million distinct CDR3 sequences, roughly 60% of them seen only once. Sequencing was carried out using blood. Receptors were obtained from a young man in good health.

In nucleotides, the CDR3 is TGTGCCAGCAGCTTAGTGGGCACAACGAACACTGAAGCTTTCTTT. Residues: CASSLVGTTNTEAFF. The J gene is TRBJ1-1, the V gene TRBV7-2; D is ambiguous. V was clipped by 1 base and J by 1 base, with 10 bases between them. This CDR3 is built from 15 residues. The germline gives CDR1 SGHTA, CDR2 FQGNSA.

The V gene is TRBV5-1, the J gene TRBJ2-7; possibly TRBD1 or TRBD2 for D (6 bases each). Gene TRBJ2-5 matches the end of the DNA better, so the J call may be wrong. The CDR3 loop spans 13 amino acids. CDR1 and CDR2 from the germline V gene are SGHRS and YFSETQ. The CDR3 DNA follows: TGCGCCAGCAGCGGCGGGACAACGGAGACCCAGTACTTC. Translating it yields CASSGGTTETQYF.

This rearrangement joins TRBV15 to TRBJ1-2, with D possibly matching TRBD1 (6 bases). Germline V gives CDR1 LNHNV, CDR2 YYDKDF (reference sequence). CDR3 length equals 13 residues. V was pared by 5 bases and J by 12 bases, with 19 bases between. The CDR3 region is CATSVGRGDGHTF. The CDR3 DNA follows: TGTGCCACCAGCGTGGGTAGGGGGGACGGCCACACCTTC.

In this sample, this clonotype turned up a few times. CDR3 region: CASRGQGYPGANVLTF. The CDR3 region has the DNA TGTGCCAGCAGGGGACAGGGATACCCTGGGGCCAACGTCCTGACTTTC. The chain carries TRBV6-1 and TRBJ2-6; TRBD1 aligns across 9 bases. In germline, CDR1 is MNHNS, CDR2 SASEGT. With V trimmed by 6 bases and J by 2 bases, 5 bases remained unmatched. The CDR3 is 16 amino acids.

This clonotype was seen a few times. The V and J genes are TRBV7-2 and TRBJ2-5; D might be TRBD2 (5 bases). The V end lost 5 bases, the J end lost 4 bases, and 11 bases lay between the germline ends. Germline-derived CDR1 and CDR2 are SGHTA and FQGNSA. The CDR3 is 13 residues long. CDR3 protein: CASSNRGAETQYF. The CDR3 DNA is TGTGCCAGCAGCAACCGGGGTGCAGAGACCCAGTACTTC.

CDR3 DNA: TGCAGTGCCCATCGGGGCGTACAAGAGACCCAGTACTTC. As protein: CSAHRGVQETQYF. The rearrangement joins TRBV20-1 to TRBJ2-5; D is perhaps TRBD1 or TRBD2 (5 bases each). Germline lookup yields CDR1 DFQATT and CDR2 SNEGSKA (reference sequence). This CDR3 region has 13 residues. Trimming took off 6 bases at V and 2 bases at J, with 13 bases between the two ends.

V usage is TRBV3-1 and J usage is TRBJ2-3; 15 bases fit TRBD2. The V and J ends lost 3 bases and 4 bases, in that order; junction bases with no gene match: 5. In germline, CDR1 is LGHDT, CDR2 YNNKEL (reference sequence). There are 17 residues in the CDR3. The CDR3 region has the DNA TGTGCCAGCAGCCAGGGACTAGCGGGGGGCTTCGCAGATACGCAGTATTTT. This sequence encodes CASSQGLAGGFADTQYF.

The V gene is TRBV7-9, the J gene TRBJ2-1, with 13 nucleotides matching TRBD2. This CDR3 is 17 amino acids long. V gave up 5 bases and J gave up 4 bases; unmatched junction bases: 8. Germline CDR1 and CDR2: SEHNR and FQNEAQ (reference sequence). The CDR3 protein is CASSPKGLAGSYNEQFF. Written as DNA, the CDR3 is TGTGCCAGCAGCCCGAAGGGACTAGCGGGGTCTTACAATGAGCAGTTCTTC.

A word on this clonotype: One junction end disagrees with the germline gene, perhaps due to a read error. The CDR3 DNA reads TGTGCCTGCAGCTTAGAACGGGGGTCACGGGAGGGCCGCACAGATACGCAGTATTTT. This encodes CACSLERGSREGRTDTQYF. The J gene is TRBJ2-3, the V gene TRBV7-2, with 8 bases fitting TRBD2. The CDR3 loop spans 19 amino acids. Looked up from germline, CDR1 is SGHTA and CDR2 is FQGNSA.

This clonotype was found a few times. The chain combines TRBV6-2 or TRBV6-3 with TRBJ2-6, with D possibly TRBD1 on 5 matching bases. This CDR3 comprises 15 residues. Germline V gives CDR1 MNHEY, CDR2 SVGEGT. V was trimmed by 5 bases and J by 2 bases, leaving 10 bases between them. In nucleotides, the CDR3 is TGTGCCAGCAGTCTAGGGGCTCCTGGGGCCAACGTCCTGACTTTC. Protein sequence: CASSLGAPGANVLTF.

This clonotype was recorded once. One end of the junction fails to match germline, which may point to a read error. V and J are TRBV30 and TRBJ2-2, with no clear D. Germline CDR1 GTSNPN, CDR2 SVGIG (reference sequence). The CDR3 consists of 13 residues. The CDR3 sequence is CVWSVRASGELFF. The CDR3 DNA reads as TGTGTCTGGAGTGTCAGAGCGTCCGGGGAGCTGTTTTTT.

This clonotype showed up just a few times. The V call is TRBV5-1, the J call TRBJ2-7, with no clear D. Trimming removed 5 bases from V and 1 base from J, with 10 bases in between. The CDR3 has 13 residues. CDR1 and CDR2 from the germline V gene are SGHRS and YFSETQ. As DNA, the CDR3 is TGCGCCAGCAGTTGGGCAATTTCCTACGAGCAGTACTTC. Its protein product is CASSWAISYEQYF.

The chain couples TRBV20-1 to TRBJ1-5, with D unresolved. Looked up from germline, CDR1 is DFQATT and CDR2 is SNEGSKA (reference sequence). CDR3 length: 13 amino acids. Trimming took off 7 bases at V and 1 base at J, with 11 bases between the two ends. The CDR3: CSVESGSNQPQHF. The CDR3, as DNA: TGCAGTGTTGAAAGTGGGAGCAATCAGCCCCAGCATTTT.

This rearrangement joins TRBV6-1 to TRBJ2-5; D not certain. Judging by the DNA end, TRBJ2-7 fits better; the J call may be wrong. The CDR3 has 13 residues. Germline assignment: CDR1 MNHNS and CDR2 SASEGT. The CDR3 loop is CASSEVEWYEQYF. The CDR3 bases are TGTGCCAGCAGTGAAGTAGAGTGGTACGAGCAGTACTTC.

In the case of this clonotype: A junction end diverges from the germline sequence, so it may reflect a read error. The chain is built from TRBV7-7 and TRBJ2-7; D remains unclear. CDR3 length: 14 amino acids. Per the germline V gene, CDR1 is SSHAT and CDR2 is FNYEAQ (reference sequence). In nucleotides, the CDR3 is TGTGCTAGCAGCTTAGCCCCTGGCCCCTACGAGCAGTACTTC. It codes for CASSLAPGPYEQYF.

The chain employs TRBV28 and TRBJ1-5; D remains unclear. In germline, CDR1 is MDHEN, CDR2 SYDVKM. Trimming shortened V by 2 bases and J by 0 bases, and 8 bases separated the two germline ends. The CDR3 spans 15 residues. CDR3 sequence: CASSLVADSNQPQHF. The CDR3 nucleotides are TGTGCCAGCAGTTTAGTGGCCGATAGCAATCAGCCCCAGCATTTT.

For this clonotype: The germline gene is not matched at one end of the junction; a read error may be the cause. The chain combines TRBV20-1 with TRBJ2-7; TRBD2 aligns across 8 bases. Germline values: CDR1 DFQATT, CDR2 SNEGSKA (reference sequence). This CDR3 is built from 14 residues. The CDR3 DNA reads as TGCAGTGCTAGAGATCTACTAGCGGATTACGGGCAGTACTTC. Translation gives CSARDLLADYGQYF.

This rearrangement joins TRBV12-3 or TRBV12-4 to TRBJ1-1, with TRBD1 as a possible D gene (5 bases). V was clipped by 3 bases and J by 1 base, with 12 bases between them. This CDR3 region has 15 residues. The chain's CDR3 is CASSFVPGENTEAFF. The CDR3 coding sequence is TGTGCCAGCAGTTTCGTTCCGGGGGAGAACACTGAAGCTTTCTTT.

The genes are TRBV27 and TRBJ2-5; 11 bases align to TRBD2. The CDR3 consists of 16 residues. Germline V lookup: CDR1 MNHEY, CDR2 SMNVEV (reference sequence). Trimming at V came to 2 bases and at J to 7 bases, leaving 9 bases not matched to a gene. CDR3 residues: CASSLAPSGGTTTQYF. The CDR3 bases are TGTGCCAGCAGTTTAGCCCCTAGCGGGGGGACCACGACCCAGTACTTC.

The chain recombines TRBV30 with TRBJ1-6; no definite D call. From germline, CDR1 is GTSNPN and CDR2 SVGIG (reference sequence). This CDR3 has 13 residues. Trimming cost V 7 bases and J 0 bases, with 7 bases left between them. CDR3 residues: CASRISYNSPLHF. The CDR3 nucleotides read TGTGCCTCCCGCATCTCCTATAATTCACCCCTCCACTTT.

The rearrangement joins TRBV20-1 to TRBJ2-5; D gene uncertain. Germline CDR1 reads DFQATT; CDR2 reads SNEGSKA (reference sequence). CDR3 length equals 13 residues. The V end lost 5 bases, the J end lost 1 base, and 11 bases lay between the germline ends. CDR3 in DNA: TGCAGTGCTCCTTCAGGTGGCCAAGAGACCCAGTACTTC. Encoded protein: CSAPSGGQETQYF.

The rearrangement links TRBV7-9 to TRBJ2-4; possible D gene TRBD2, 7 bases. The CDR3 is made up of 13 amino acids. Trimming took 5 bases from V and 6 from J, leaving 11 bases between them. Per the germline V gene, CDR1 is SEHNR and CDR2 is FQNEAQ (reference sequence). The CDR3 DNA reads as TGTGCCAGCAGCAGCGCGGGGGCAAACATTCAGTACTTC. Residues: CASSSAGANIQYF.

The V and J genes are TRBV10-3 and TRBJ2-5; D not certain. Matching the DNA end better, TRBJ2-7 makes the J call doubtful. Germline V CDR1 and CDR2: ENHRY, SYGVKD. The CDR3 is 15 amino acids. CDR3 sequence: CAISESRSRGYEQYF. In DNA form, the CDR3 reads TGTGCCATCAGTGAGTCGCGTAGTCGAGGCTACGAGCAGTACTTC.

The rearrangement joins TRBV10-3 to TRBJ2-6, with TRBD1 matching 9 bases. The length of the CDR3 is 13 residues. Germline V gives CDR1 ENHRY, CDR2 SYGVKD. The V and J ends lost 6 bases and 18 bases, in that order; junction bases with no gene match: 12. The CDR3 nucleotides read TGTGCCATCAGGGACAGGGGAGAAGGACTCTGGACTTTC. Its translation: CAIRDRGEGLWTF.

The chain recombines TRBV7-8 with TRBJ2-3; D is unresolved. The CDR3 consists of 14 residues. V lost 2 bases and J 10 bases, leaving 16 bases between the germline ends. The germline V gene encodes CDR1 SGHVS and CDR2 FQNEAQ. CDR3 in DNA: TGTGCCAGCAGCTTACTCCGCTCCTCTGTGGCGCAGTATTTT. Protein product: CASSLLRSSVAQYF.

CDR3 loop: CASSSARLARETQYF. The CDR3 coding sequence is TGCGCCAGCAGCTCTGCGCGACTAGCTCGCGAGACCCAGTACTTC. This chain links TRBV5-1 with TRBJ2-5; TRBD2 matches 7 bases. CDR3 length equals 15 residues. Germline-derived CDR1 and CDR2 are SGHRS and YFSETQ. V lost 3 bases to trimming and J lost 5 bases; unmatched junction nucleotides: 10.

The J gene is TRBJ2-1, the V gene TRBV4-1, with D possibly matching TRBD1 (5 bases). The V gene's germline CDR1 is MGHRA and CDR2 YSYEKL. V was clipped by 4 bases and J by 4 bases, with 14 bases between them. This CDR3 region has 15 residues. CDR3 region: CASSPGHINYNEQFF. CDR3 DNA: TGCGCCAGCAGCCCAGGACATATCAATTACAATGAGCAGTTCTTC.

The chain carries TRBV4-2 and TRBJ1-2; D unresolved. V shed 1 base and J shed 8 bases, with 32 bases lying between them. Looked up from germline, CDR1 is LGHNA and CDR2 is YNFKEQ. There are 20 residues in the CDR3. The CDR3 reads CASSQAPGSRDRGRNLGYTF. In DNA form, the CDR3 reads TGTGCCAGCAGCCAAGCCCCGGGATCCAGAGACCGAGGCAGAAATTTGGGCTACACCTTC.

This chain connects TRBV20-1 to TRBJ2-5; possible D gene TRBD1, 6 bases. The length of the CDR3 is 14 residues. V was trimmed by 4 bases and J by 3 bases, leaving 15 bases between them. The germline CDR1 and CDR2 sequences are DFQATT and SNEGSKA (reference sequence). The CDR3 sequence is CSATIGTIEETQYF. In DNA, the CDR3 is TGCAGTGCTACTATAGGGACAATCGAAGAGACCCAGTACTTC.

This clonotype was seen only a few times. The rearrangement links TRBV15 to TRBJ2-3, with 7 positions matching TRBD2. CDR1 is LNHNV, CDR2 YYDKDF, per germline (reference sequence). The CDR3 consists of 15 residues. Unmatched junction bases numbered 7, after V lost 3 bases and J lost 4 bases. In DNA form, the CDR3 reads TGTGCCACCAGCAGGCGGGGGAATAGCGCAGATACGCAGTATTTT. It codes for CATSRRGNSADTQYF.

The V call is TRBV6-5, the J call TRBJ1-2, with TRBD1 matching 7 bases. V was clipped by 5 bases and J by 8 bases; unmatched bases: 17. The CDR3 runs to 16 residues. Germline CDR1 is MNHEY and CDR2 is SVGAGI. CDR3: CASSDYTGTVPRGYTF. The CDR3 DNA sequence: TGTGCCAGCAGTGACTATACCGGGACAGTGCCCCGAGGCTACACCTTC.